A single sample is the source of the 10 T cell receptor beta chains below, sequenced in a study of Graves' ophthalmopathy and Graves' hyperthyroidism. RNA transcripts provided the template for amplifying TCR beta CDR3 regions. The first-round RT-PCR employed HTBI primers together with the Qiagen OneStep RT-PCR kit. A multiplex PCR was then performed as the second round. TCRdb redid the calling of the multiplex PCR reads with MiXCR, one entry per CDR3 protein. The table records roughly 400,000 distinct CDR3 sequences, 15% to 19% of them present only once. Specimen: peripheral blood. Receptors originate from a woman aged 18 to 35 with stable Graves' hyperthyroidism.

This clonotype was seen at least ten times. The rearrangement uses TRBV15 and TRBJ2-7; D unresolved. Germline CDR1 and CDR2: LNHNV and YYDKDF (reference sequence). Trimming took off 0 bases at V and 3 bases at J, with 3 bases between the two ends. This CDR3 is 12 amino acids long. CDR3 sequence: CATSRDHYEQYF. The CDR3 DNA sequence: TGTGCCACCAGCAGAGACCACTACGAGCAGTACTTC.

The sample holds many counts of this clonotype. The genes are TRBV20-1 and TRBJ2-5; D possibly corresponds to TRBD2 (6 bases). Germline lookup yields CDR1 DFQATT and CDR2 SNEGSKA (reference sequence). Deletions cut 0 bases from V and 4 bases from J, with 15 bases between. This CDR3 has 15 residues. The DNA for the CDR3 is TGCAGTGCTAGAGAGAACGAGGGACTCCTAGAGACCCAGTACTTC. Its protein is CSARENEGLLETQYF.

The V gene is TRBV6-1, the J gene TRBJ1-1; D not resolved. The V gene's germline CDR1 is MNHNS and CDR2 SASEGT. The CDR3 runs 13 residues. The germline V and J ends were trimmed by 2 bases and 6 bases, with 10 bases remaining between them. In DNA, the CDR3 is TGTGCCAGCAGTGAACTCGGGTCCGCTGAAGCTTTCTTT. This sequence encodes CASSELGSAEAFF.

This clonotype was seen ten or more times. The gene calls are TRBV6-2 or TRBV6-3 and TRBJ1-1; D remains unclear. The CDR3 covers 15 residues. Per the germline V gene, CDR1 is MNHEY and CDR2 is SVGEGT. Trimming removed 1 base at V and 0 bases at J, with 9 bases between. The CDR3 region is CASSYLATLNTEAFF. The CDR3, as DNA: TGTGCCAGCAGTTACTTGGCCACCTTGAACACTGAAGCTTTCTTT.

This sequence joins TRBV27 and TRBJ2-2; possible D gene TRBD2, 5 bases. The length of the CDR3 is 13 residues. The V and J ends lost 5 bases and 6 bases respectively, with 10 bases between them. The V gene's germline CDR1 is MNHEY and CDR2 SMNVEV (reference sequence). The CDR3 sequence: CASSPGSSGELFF. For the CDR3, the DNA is TGTGCCAGCAGTCCGGGGAGCTCCGGGGAGCTGTTTTTT.

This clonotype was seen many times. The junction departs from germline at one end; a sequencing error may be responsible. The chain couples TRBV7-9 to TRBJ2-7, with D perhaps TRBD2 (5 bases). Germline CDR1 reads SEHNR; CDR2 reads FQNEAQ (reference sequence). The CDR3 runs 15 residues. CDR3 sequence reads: CASSPRDGEFDEQHF. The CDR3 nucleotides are TGTGCCAGCAGCCCTAGAGATGGGGAGTTCGACGAGCAGCACTTC.

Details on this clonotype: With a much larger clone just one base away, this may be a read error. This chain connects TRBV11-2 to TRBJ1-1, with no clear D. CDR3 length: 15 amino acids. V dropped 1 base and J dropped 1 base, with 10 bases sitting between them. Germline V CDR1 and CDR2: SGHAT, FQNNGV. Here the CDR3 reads CASSLGPPTNTEAFF. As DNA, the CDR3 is TGTGCCAGCAGCTTAGGGCCCCCGACGAACACTGAAGCTTTCTTT.

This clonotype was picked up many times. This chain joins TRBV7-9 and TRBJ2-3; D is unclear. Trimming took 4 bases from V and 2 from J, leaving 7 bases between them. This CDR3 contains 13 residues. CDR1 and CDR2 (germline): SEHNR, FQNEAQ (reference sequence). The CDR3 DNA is TGTGCCAGCAGCTGGCCCTACACAGATACGCAGTATTTT. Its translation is CASSWPYTDTQYF. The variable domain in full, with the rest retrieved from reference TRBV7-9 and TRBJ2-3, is DTGVSQNPRHKITKRGQNVTFRCDPISEHNRLYWYRQTLGQGPEFLTYFQNEAQLEKSRLLSDRFSAERPKGSFSTLEIQRTEQGDSAMYLCASSWPYTDTQYFGPGTRLTVL.

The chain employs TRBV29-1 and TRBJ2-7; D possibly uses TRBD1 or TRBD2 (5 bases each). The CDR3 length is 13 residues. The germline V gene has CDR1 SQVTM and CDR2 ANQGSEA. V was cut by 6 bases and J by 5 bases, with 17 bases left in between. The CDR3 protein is CSVLLGESHEQYF. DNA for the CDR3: TGCAGCGTATTATTGGGGGAATCCCACGAGCAGTACTTC.

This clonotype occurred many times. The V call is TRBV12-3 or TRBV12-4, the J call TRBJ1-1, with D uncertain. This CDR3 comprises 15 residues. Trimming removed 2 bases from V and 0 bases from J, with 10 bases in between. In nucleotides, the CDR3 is TGTGCCAGCAGTTTAACGTTCAAGGTGAACACTGAAGCTTTCTTT. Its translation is CASSLTFKVNTEAFF.